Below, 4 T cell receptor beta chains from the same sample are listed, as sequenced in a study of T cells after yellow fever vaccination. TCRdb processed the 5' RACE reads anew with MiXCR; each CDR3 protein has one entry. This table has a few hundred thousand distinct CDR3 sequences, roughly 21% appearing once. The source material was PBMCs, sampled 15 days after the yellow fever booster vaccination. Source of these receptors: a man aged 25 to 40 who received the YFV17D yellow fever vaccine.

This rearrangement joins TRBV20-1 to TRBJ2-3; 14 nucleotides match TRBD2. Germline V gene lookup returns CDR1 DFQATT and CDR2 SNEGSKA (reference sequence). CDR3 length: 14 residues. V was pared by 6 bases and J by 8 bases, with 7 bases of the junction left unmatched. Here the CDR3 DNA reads TGCAGTGCCTTGGGACTAGCGGGAGTGAGTACGCAGTATTTT. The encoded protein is CSALGLAGVSTQYF.

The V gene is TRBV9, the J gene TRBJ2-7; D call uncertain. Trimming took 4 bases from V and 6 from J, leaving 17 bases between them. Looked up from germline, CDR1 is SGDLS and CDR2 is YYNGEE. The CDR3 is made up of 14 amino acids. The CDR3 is CASSQDDSAGEQYF. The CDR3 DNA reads TGTGCCAGCAGCCAGGACGATTCTGCAGGCGAGCAGTACTTC.

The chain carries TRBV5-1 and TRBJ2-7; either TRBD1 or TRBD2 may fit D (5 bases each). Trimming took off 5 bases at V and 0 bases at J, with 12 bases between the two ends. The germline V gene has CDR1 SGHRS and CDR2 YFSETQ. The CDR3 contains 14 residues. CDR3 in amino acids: CASSPAGTSYEQYF. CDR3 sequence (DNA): TGCGCCAGCAGTCCAGCCGGGACCTCCTACGAGCAGTACTTC.

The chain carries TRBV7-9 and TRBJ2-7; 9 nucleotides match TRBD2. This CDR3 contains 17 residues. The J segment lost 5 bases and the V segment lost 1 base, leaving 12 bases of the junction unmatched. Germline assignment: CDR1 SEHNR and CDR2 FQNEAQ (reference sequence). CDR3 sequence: CASSLVVGGRARNEQYF. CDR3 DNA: TGTGCCAGCAGCTTAGTCGTAGGCGGGAGGGCAAGGAACGAGCAGTACTTC. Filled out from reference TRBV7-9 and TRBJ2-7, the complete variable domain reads DTGVSQNPRHKITKRGQNVTFRCDPISEHNRLYWYRQTLGQGPEFLTYFQNEAQLEKSRLLSDRFSAERPKGSFSTLEIQRTEQGDSAMYLCASSLVVGGRARNEQYFGPGTRLTVT.